Listed here is a single T cell receptor (beta chain). The antigen remains undetermined. The assay was immunoSEQ multiplex PCR, and TCRdb's table has in-frame clones only and misses some. Among roughly 80,000 clones listed, approximately 83% were seen once. This specimen belongs to a study of OX40 agonist ivuxolimab in advanced cancers. Study-level information: Previous treatment with anti-PD-1, anti-PD-L1 or anti-CTLA-4 therapy was allowed; approximately 40% had received some. Overall study findings and caveats: Clonal expansion in partial responders at 0.1-3.0 mg/kg ranked among the lowest. At 0.1 to 3.0 mg/kg and by week 6, clonal expansion occurred in CD4+ and CD8+ blood T cells. CD8+ T cells were the subset that, on average, had more expanded clones than CD4+.

Germline-derived CDR1 and CDR2 are SNHLY and FYNNEI. The length of the CDR3 is 15 residues. V lost 5 bases to trimming and J lost 2 bases, with 13 bases between them. V gene TRBV2 combines with J gene TRBJ2-1, with unresolved D. Sequenced material: CD4+ or CD8+ T cells sorted from blood, taken in a trial of the OX40 agonist ivuxolimab. The TCR was taken from an adult with an advanced solid tumor such as melanoma, head and neck, liver or kidney cancer. The CDR3 DNA reads as TGTGCCAGCAGTCGGGCCTCAAGGGCCTACAATGAGCAGTTCTTC. Its translation is CASSRASRAYNEQFF.